One and the same sample provided the 11 T cell receptor beta chains below, sequenced in a study of blood T cells in healthy people across ages (dated by TCRdb to between 2015 and 2016). Library prep was done by 5' RACE. Reads for this sample came from an Illumina HiSeq 2500. The second PCR ran for roughly 7 to 11 cycles and used a J-beta primer mix along with a sample-barcoded 5' primer. TCRdb trimmed the raw reads at Q25, called clones with MiXCR and kept productive beta chains. Records with the same CDR3 protein are collapsed into one entry carrying the most frequent genes and DNA. Recorded for this sample are about 2 million distinct CDR3 sequences; 40% to 55% of them occurred a single time. The ten largest clones take up over 2% of the sample. Sequenced input: blood. Receptors originate from a woman aged 40-49 years in good health.

The J gene is TRBJ2-5, the V gene TRBV28; 8 positions match TRBD1. The CDR3 totals 14 residues. V gave up 7 bases and J gave up 5 bases; unmatched junction bases: 9. Germline lookup yields CDR1 MDHEN and CDR2 SYDVKM. The CDR3 loop reads CASKIQGAGETQYF. CDR3 nucleotides: TGTGCCAGCAAGATTCAGGGGGCCGGGGAGACCCAGTACTTC.

V is TRBV7-2 and J is TRBJ2-3; no clear D. The CDR3 loop spans 14 amino acids. The germline CDR1 and CDR2 sequences are SGHTA and FQGNSA. V lost 7 bases, J lost 5 bases, and 16 bases lay in between. The CDR3 DNA reads TGTGCCAGCACCCTAACCCCCGCACGAGATACGCAGTATTTT. This sequence encodes CASTLTPARDTQYF.

This chain connects TRBV20-1 to TRBJ2-5, with TRBD1 identical over 8 bases. Germline CDR1 and CDR2: DFQATT and SNEGSKA (reference sequence). There are 13 residues in the CDR3. This CDR3 reads CSPGAGGGETQYF. In nucleotides, the CDR3 is TGCAGCCCAGGGGCAGGGGGCGGAGAGACCCAGTACTTC.

V gene TRBV28 combines with J gene TRBJ2-4; possibly TRBD2 for D (6 bases). The J call may be mistaken, given a closer DNA end match to TRBJ2-7. The germline V gene has CDR1 MDHEN and CDR2 SYDVKM. CDR3 length: 15 residues. CDR3 in amino acids: CASSLPAGLGYEQYF. CDR3 nucleotides: TGTGCCAGCAGTTTGCCGGCGGGGTTGGGCTACGAGCAGTACTTC.

The rearrangement uses TRBV6-1 and TRBJ2-3; D is uncertain. CDR3 size: 17 residues. Germline V CDR1 and CDR2: MNHNS, SASEGT. V was trimmed by 5 bases and J by 0 bases, leaving 18 bases between them. The CDR3, as DNA: TGTGCCAGCAGTAAACGAATCACAGATTCTAGCACAGATACGCAGTATTTT. Protein: CASSKRITDSSTDTQYF.

V is TRBV20-1 and J is TRBJ2-4; D possibly corresponds to TRBD2 (5 bases). With the DNA end fitting TRBJ2-7 better, the J assignment may be wrong. The CDR3 has 12 amino acids. In germline, CDR1 is DFQATT, CDR2 SNEGSKA (reference sequence). The CDR3 here is CSVRGQTYEQYF. The CDR3 coding sequence is TGCAGTGTCCGCGGGCAGACCTACGAGCAGTACTTC.

This clonotype was observed a single time. This chain links TRBV7-8 with TRBJ2-5; a weak D match, TRBD2 (6 bases). Trimming took off 5 bases at V and 5 bases at J, with 24 bases between the two ends. This CDR3 has 17 amino acids. In germline, CDR1 is SGHVS, CDR2 FQNEAQ. Here the CDR3 DNA reads TGTGCCAGCAGCAGGCGGGACCCACGAATAGGAATGGAGACCCAGTACTTC. Translating it yields CASSRRDPRIGMETQYF.

CDR3 bases: TGTGCCAGCAAGGAACTTATCTCTAGGAATGAGCAGTTCTTC. This codes for CASKELISRNEQFF. The chain couples TRBV27 to TRBJ2-1; D uncertain. The CDR3 runs 14 residues. V lost 7 bases and J 7 bases, leaving 17 bases between the germline ends. Germline values: CDR1 MNHEY, CDR2 SMNVEV (reference sequence).

This clonotype was seen a handful of times. The chain is built from TRBV27 and TRBJ2-7, with D hard to call. The V gene's germline CDR1 is MNHEY and CDR2 SMNVEV (reference sequence). Between the trimmed V and J ends, which lost 0 bases and 0 bases, there was a span of 9 bases. This CDR3 spans 15 amino acids. The CDR3 sequence: CASSLSRFNSYEQYF. In DNA, the CDR3 is TGTGCCAGCAGTTTATCCCGGTTCAACTCCTACGAGCAGTACTTC.

The chain joins TRBV12-3 or TRBV12-4 to TRBJ2-1, with D maybe TRBD1 (6 bases). Trimming removed 3 bases at V and 7 bases at J, with 16 bases between. CDR3 length: 15 amino acids. The DNA of the CDR3 is TGTGCCAGCAGTTTCACAGGGTTGGGGTCGAATGAGCAGTTCTTC. It is translated as CASSFTGLGSNEQFF.

The chain employs TRBV9 and TRBJ1-2; TRBD1 aligns across 7 bases. From germline, CDR1 is SGDLS and CDR2 YYNGEE. Germline trimming cut 3 bases from V and 8 bases from J; bases unmatched to any gene: 10. The CDR3 has 14 amino acids. The DNA of the CDR3 is TGTGCCAGCAGCGCAGAGACAGGGTTGGTCGGCTACACCTTC. It encodes CASSAETGLVGYTF.